The present entry profiles one TCR beta chain with its context. This sample is part of a study of T cells in lung cancer brain metastases. Across the whole study: Tobacco use history was present in about 85% of the 20 patients, median around 43 pack-years.

Clones were read by immunoSEQ multiplex PCR, and TCRdb kept only the in-frame ones, dropping some. The sample includes about 2,100 clones, over 85% of them seen just once. Germline V CDR1 and CDR2: SNHLY, FYNNEI. V was shortened by 7 bases and J by 3 bases, with 19 bases between the two germline ends. The CDR3 runs 15 residues. The sequence was collected from a woman aged 25 to 45 with non-small cell lung cancer. The sequenced sample consisted of tumor tissue from the primary lung tumor. The chain uses TRBV2 and TRBJ2-7; D possibly corresponds to TRBD2 (7 bases). The CDR3 loop reads CASNKGGGIVYEQYF. The CDR3 DNA reads TGTGCCAGCAACAAAGGGGGGGGAATAGTCTACGAGCAGTACTTC.